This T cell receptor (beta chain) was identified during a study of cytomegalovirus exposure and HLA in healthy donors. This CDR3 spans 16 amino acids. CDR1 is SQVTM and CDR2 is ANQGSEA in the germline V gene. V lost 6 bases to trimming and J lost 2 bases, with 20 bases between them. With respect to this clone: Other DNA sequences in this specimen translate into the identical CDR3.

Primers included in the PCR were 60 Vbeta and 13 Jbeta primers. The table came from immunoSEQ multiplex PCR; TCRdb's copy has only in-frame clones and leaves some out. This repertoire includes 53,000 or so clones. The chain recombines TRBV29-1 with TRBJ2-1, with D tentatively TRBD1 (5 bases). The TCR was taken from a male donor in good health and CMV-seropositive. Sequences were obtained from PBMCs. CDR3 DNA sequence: TGCAGCGTCGATGGGCAGGACACTTCAACCTACAATGAGCAGTTCTTC. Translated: CSVDGQDTSTYNEQFF.